This TCR beta chain was recorded in a study of a mutant IDH1 vaccine in newly diagnosed glioma (dated by TCRdb to the early 2020s). The study in broad terms: Of the 25 to 40 treated patients, about 62% were male and about 40% were female, and the mean age was approximately 40 years. Before enrollment, most patients had been given radiochemotherapy with temozolomide as standard therapy, while the rest had received either radiotherapy alone or temozolomide alone. Peripheral blood samples were drawn at six visits, namely V03 (baseline), V05, V07, V10, V12 and V13. Longitudinal TCRB deep sequencing was performed for approximately 24 treated patients wherever samples were available for exploratory analyses.

Overall study results and their limits: No apparent relationship was observed between pseudoprogression and alterations in the top peripheral T cell clonotypes detected by TCRB sequencing. Vaccine-induced immune responses across multiple MHC alleles were detected in approximately 93% of patients. Availability determined which PBMC samples were chosen for TCRB deep sequencing. The authors stated that sample limitations prevented analyses of patient blood samples from being reproduced.

The receptor library was made with the immunoSEQ multiplex PCR assay. Following the manufacturer's protocol, the hsTCRB Kit was used to amplify rearranged TCR beta chain sequences. TCRB libraries were sequenced on an Illumina MiSeq. In the source study's methods: The proprietary platform of the kit vendor was used for demultiplexing, trimming and gene mapping. Held by TCRdb, this immuneACCESS table contains in-frame sequences only and omits some clones. Under half of the omission traces to an unresolved V gene where checked; the cause of the rest is unknown. V, J and clone size derive from that table, while D and trimming were established from the DNA sequence. The sample table lists 15,000 to 20,000 clones, 80% of them with a count of one. Clones ranked in the top ten supply 10% of the sample. A word on this clone: Its antigen target is currently unknown. Per-base quality was not reported, and no clone a single base away is much larger than it.

The time point label of this sample denotes: baseline, week 1 (first vaccination visit). The treatment or condition label, read with the paper, signifies: pre-vaccination baseline after standard-of-care therapy. The donors had newly diagnosed IDH1-mutant astrocytomas of WHO grade 3 or 4 that showed loss of nuclear ATRX. The samples were drawn from NOA16, a multicentre, single-arm, open-label phase I trial in Germany that tested a mutant IDH1 peptide vaccine in humans for the first time. Visit V03 blood draws served as the baseline sample for immunogenicity testing. Genomic DNA for TCRB sequencing was extracted from EDTA blood using the DNeasy Blood and Tissue Kit. V is cut by 3 bases and J by 5 bases, and the space between the germline ends is 15 bases. For CDR1 and CDR2, the germline V gene (reference sequence) lists SGHNT and YYREEE. The CDR3 measures 15 amino acids from cysteine to phenylalanine. Only the CDR3 DNA is retained, 45 bases long and in frame from the first base.

Recombination joined TRBV5-4 with TRBJ2-1; the D gene remains uncertain. This TCR derives from a middle-aged man with glioma. Sequencing used PBMCs, obtained from a glioma patient treated with radiotherapy, temozolomide or both. In nucleotide form, the sequence is TGTGCCAGCAGCTCCTCCCCAGGACGGGACAATGAGCAGTTCTTC. It translates as CASSSSPGRDNEQFF.